These T cell receptor beta chains were read from a single sample in a study of T and B cells in COVID-19 patients. MiXCR, run by TCRdb on the multiplex PCR reads, gives a single entry per CDR3 protein. The sample records about 15,000 distinct CDR3 sequences, around 28% being singletons. The specimen was blood. The receptors shown here come from a human donor who had recovered from COVID-19. The CDR3 runs from the conserved cysteine through the conserved F or W. Each record gives: CDR3 DNA, CDR3 protein, V gene, clone size, J gene, D gene. The D gene is left open where the match is weak. A clone size is listed for some rows: how often the clone was seen (once, few, many), or a class if it is expanded.

CDR3nt: TGTGCCAGCAGTTTACGCGGGGCGAGGGGCAATCAGCCCCAGCATTTT; CDR3aa: CASSLRGARGNQPQHF; v_gene: TRBV27; abundance: many; j_gene: TRBJ1-5; d_gene: .
CDR3nt: TGTGCCAGCAGCCTGACAGGGGGCGTCAACACCGGGGAGCTGTTTTTT; CDR3aa: CASSLTGGVNTGELFF; v_gene: TRBV6-5; abundance: medium-sized; j_gene: TRBJ2-2; d_gene: TRBD1
CDR3nt: TGTGCCAGTAGTAGCGCGAGCTCCTACAATGAGCAGTTCTTC; CDR3aa: CASSSASSYNEQFF; v_gene: TRBV19; abundance: medium-sized; j_gene: TRBJ2-1; d_gene: .
CDR3nt: TGTGCCAGCAGTTTAGGCAAGAACACTGAAGCTTTCTTT; CDR3aa: CASSLGKNTEAFF; v_gene: TRBV27; abundance: .; j_gene: TRBJ1-1; d_gene: .
CDR3nt: TGTGCCAGCAGTCCTACCGGGGCCTACAATGAGCAGTTCTTC; CDR3aa: CASSPTGAYNEQFF; v_gene: TRBV6-6; abundance: medium-sized; j_gene: TRBJ2-1; d_gene: .
CDR3nt: TGTGCCAGCAGCCAAGGGTTCACTGAAGCTTTCTTT; CDR3aa: CASSQGFTEAFF; v_gene: TRBV6-5; abundance: many; j_gene: TRBJ1-1; d_gene: .
CDR3nt: TGTGCCAGCAGCTGGCTCGTCGGGGCCGCTCGGAGGGAGCTGTTTTTT; CDR3aa: CASSWLVGAARRELFF; v_gene: TRBV5-6; abundance: .; j_gene: TRBJ2-2; d_gene: .
CDR3nt: TGTGCCAGCAGTTACTCGCCCGGAGAGCAGTTCTTC; CDR3aa: CASSYSPGEQFF; v_gene: TRBV6-5; abundance: many; j_gene: TRBJ2-1; d_gene: .
CDR3nt: TGTGCCAGCAGTTACGGAGCTGACAGGGGAGGAGAGACCCAGTACTTC; CDR3aa: CASSYGADRGGETQYF; v_gene: TRBV6-5; abundance: medium-sized; j_gene: TRBJ2-5; d_gene: TRBD1
CDR3nt: TGTGCCAGCAGCTTATCTTCGGGTTCCACCTACGAGCAGTACTTC; CDR3aa: CASSLSSGSTYEQYF; v_gene: TRBV11-1; abundance: .; j_gene: TRBJ2-7; d_gene: .
CDR3nt: TGTGCCAGCAGCGTGGGGAGCACTGAAGCTTTCTTT; CDR3aa: CASSVGSTEAFF; v_gene: TRBV5-4; abundance: .; j_gene: TRBJ1-1; d_gene: .
CDR3nt: TGTGCCAGTAGTCCAGGGTGGAATCAGCCCCAGCATTTT; CDR3aa: CASSPGWNQPQHF; v_gene: TRBV19; abundance: many; j_gene: TRBJ1-5; d_gene: .
CDR3nt: TGCAGCGTTGGACGGGAGAGGTCAGATACGCAGTATTTT; CDR3aa: CSVGRERSDTQYF; v_gene: TRBV29-1; abundance: medium-sized; j_gene: TRBJ2-3; d_gene: .
CDR3nt: TGCGCCAGCAGCTTGACTAGCGGGGGGCCTTACGAGCAGTACTTC; CDR3aa: CASSLTSGGPYEQYF; v_gene: TRBV5-5; abundance: .; j_gene: TRBJ2-7; d_gene: TRBD2
CDR3nt: TGTGCCAGCTCCCCCTTAGGCGGCGCCCAAGAGACCCAGTACTTC; CDR3aa: CASSPLGGAQETQYF; v_gene: TRBV18; abundance: few; j_gene: TRBJ2-5; d_gene: .
CDR3nt: TGTGCCAGTAGTTGGTGGCGGGGGGGCCTCGAGCAGTACTTC; CDR3aa: CASSWWRGGLEQYF; v_gene: TRBV19; abundance: .; j_gene: TRBJ2-7; d_gene: TRBD2
CDR3nt: TGTGCCAGCTCACCATGGACAGGGGGCCAGAGAGAGCAGTACTTC; CDR3aa: CASSPWTGGQREQYF; v_gene: TRBV18; abundance: few; j_gene: TRBJ2-7; d_gene: TRBD1
CDR3nt: TGTGCCAGCAGTTACAATCCCGCTCGGGGGGACTGGACTCAGCCCCAGCATTTT; CDR3aa: CASSYNPARGDWTQPQHF; v_gene: TRBV6-6; abundance: few; j_gene: TRBJ1-5; d_gene: .
CDR3nt: TGTGCCAGCAGTTCCCTCACAGGGTGGGGGAACATTCAGTACTTC; CDR3aa: CASSSLTGWGNIQYF; v_gene: TRBV6-5; abundance: .; j_gene: TRBJ2-4; d_gene: .
CDR3nt: TGTGCCAGCAAATACGGACTAGTTATATACAATGAGCAGTTCTTC; CDR3aa: CASKYGLVIYNEQFF; v_gene: TRBV27; abundance: many; j_gene: TRBJ2-1; d_gene: TRBD2
CDR3nt: TGTGCCACCAGCAGGGGTGGCGGGACAGGGGTGTTAAGCAAGGGCAATCAGCCCCAGCATTTT; CDR3aa: CATSRGGGTGVLSKGNQPQHF; v_gene: TRBV15; abundance: many; j_gene: TRBJ1-5; d_gene: TRBD1
CDR3nt: TGTGCCAGCAGCCGGGGAACGGGACAGGGCAGCGAGACCCAGTACTTC; CDR3aa: CASSRGTGQGSETQYF; v_gene: TRBV7-6; abundance: .; j_gene: TRBJ2-5; d_gene: TRBD1
CDR3nt: TGTGCCAGCAGTAGGGATCTCGGCACTGAAGCTTTCTTT; CDR3aa: CASSRDLGTEAFF; v_gene: TRBV28; abundance: once; j_gene: TRBJ1-1; d_gene: .
CDR3nt: TGTGCCAGTAGTATTGAACAGGGATTAAGGATTTCACCCCTCCACTTT; CDR3aa: CASSIEQGLRISPLHF; v_gene: TRBV19; abundance: many; j_gene: TRBJ1-6; d_gene: .
CDR3nt: TGTGCCAGTAGTATAGTAGGGACTAGCGGGCTGAACACCGGGGAGCTGTTTTTT; CDR3aa: CASSIVGTSGLNTGELFF; v_gene: TRBV19; abundance: .; j_gene: TRBJ2-2; d_gene: TRBD2
CDR3nt: TGTGCCAGCAGTCTCCAGATCTCCACAGATACGCAGTATTTT; CDR3aa: CASSLQISTDTQYF; v_gene: TRBV6-5; abundance: medium-sized; j_gene: TRBJ2-3; d_gene: .
CDR3nt: TGTGCCTGGGCTGCTACTCGGGAGAGCTATGGCTACACCTTC; CDR3aa: CAWAATRESYGYTF; v_gene: TRBV30; abundance: .; j_gene: TRBJ1-2; d_gene: .
CDR3nt: TGCAGCGCGGGGGGTAGCGGGGAAGGTGAGACCCAGTACTTC; CDR3aa: CSAGGSGEGETQYF; v_gene: TRBV29-1; abundance: once; j_gene: TRBJ2-5; d_gene: TRBD2
CDR3nt: TGTGCCGTCGGGGATGGACTAGCGGCCTTAAATGAGCAGTTCTTC; CDR3aa: CAVGDGLAALNEQFF; v_gene: TRBV6-2/TRBV6-3; abundance: few; j_gene: TRBJ2-1; d_gene: TRBD2
CDR3nt: TGTGCCAGTAGTATAGAGGCGCGAACCGGAGCTTTCTTT; CDR3aa: CASSIEARTGAFF; v_gene: TRBV19; abundance: few; j_gene: TRBJ1-1; d_gene: .
CDR3nt: TGTGCCAGTAGTATTAATTACCTGGAGCTGTTTTTT; CDR3aa: CASSINYLELFF; v_gene: TRBV19; abundance: medium-sized; j_gene: TRBJ2-2; d_gene: .
CDR3nt: TGCAGCGTTGGAAGCCTAGCCAAAAACATTCAGTACTTC; CDR3aa: CSVGSLAKNIQYF; v_gene: TRBV29-1; abundance: medium-sized; j_gene: TRBJ2-4; d_gene: .
CDR3nt: TGTGCCACCAGTATAGGCGAGAAGGGGGGTGGTGAGCAGTTCTTC; CDR3aa: CATSIGEKGGGEQFF; v_gene: TRBV24-1; abundance: .; j_gene: TRBJ2-1; d_gene: .
CDR3nt: TGCGCCAGCAGCTGGGAGTGGGAGACCCAGTACTTC; CDR3aa: CASSWEWETQYF; v_gene: TRBV5-1; abundance: .; j_gene: TRBJ2-5; d_gene: .
CDR3nt: TGTGCCAGTAGCGACGTTTGGAGGCAGTTCTTC; CDR3aa: CASSDVWRQFF; v_gene: TRBV19; abundance: medium-sized; j_gene: TRBJ2-1; d_gene: .
CDR3nt: TGCGCCAGCAGCCGCAGTGTGGGGGATCGGTCCTACAATGAGCAGTTCTTC; CDR3aa: CASSRSVGDRSYNEQFF; v_gene: TRBV4-3; abundance: .; j_gene: TRBJ2-1; d_gene: .
CDR3nt: TGTGCCTGGAGTGTAGGGATCGGAGAGACCCAGTACTTC; CDR3aa: CAWSVGIGETQYF; v_gene: TRBV30; abundance: many; j_gene: TRBJ2-5; d_gene: .
CDR3nt: TGTGCCAGTAGACAGGGACAGGGGACAGATACGCAGTATTTT; CDR3aa: CASRQGQGTDTQYF; v_gene: TRBV19; abundance: medium-sized; j_gene: TRBJ2-3; d_gene: TRBD1
CDR3nt: TGTGCCAGCAGGATCGGGCCTAATAGCAATCAGCCCCAGCATTTT; CDR3aa: CASRIGPNSNQPQHF; v_gene: TRBV6-4; abundance: .; j_gene: TRBJ1-5; d_gene: .